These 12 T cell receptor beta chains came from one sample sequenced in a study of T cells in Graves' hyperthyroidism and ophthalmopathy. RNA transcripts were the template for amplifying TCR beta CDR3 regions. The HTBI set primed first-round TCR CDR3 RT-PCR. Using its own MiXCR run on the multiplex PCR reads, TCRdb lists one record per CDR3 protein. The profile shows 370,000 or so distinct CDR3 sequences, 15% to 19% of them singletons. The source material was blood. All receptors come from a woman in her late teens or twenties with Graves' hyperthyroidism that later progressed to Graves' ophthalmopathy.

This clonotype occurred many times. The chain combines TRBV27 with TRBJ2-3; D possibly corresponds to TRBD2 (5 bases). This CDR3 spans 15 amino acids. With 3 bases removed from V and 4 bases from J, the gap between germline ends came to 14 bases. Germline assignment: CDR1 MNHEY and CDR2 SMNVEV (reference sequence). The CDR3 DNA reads TGTGCCAGCAGTTTTCTCGCGGGTGGTCCAGATACGCAGTATTTT. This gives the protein CASSFLAGGPDTQYF.

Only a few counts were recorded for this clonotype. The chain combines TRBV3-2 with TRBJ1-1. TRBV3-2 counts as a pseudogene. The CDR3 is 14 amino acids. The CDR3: CASSQETGINEAFF. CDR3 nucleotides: TGTGCCAGCAGCCAAGAAACGGGAATAAATGAAGCTTTCTTT.

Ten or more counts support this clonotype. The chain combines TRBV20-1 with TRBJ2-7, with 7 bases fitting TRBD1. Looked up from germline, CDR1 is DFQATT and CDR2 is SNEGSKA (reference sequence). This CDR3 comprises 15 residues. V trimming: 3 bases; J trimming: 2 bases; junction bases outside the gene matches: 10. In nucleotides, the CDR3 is TGCAGTGCTAGGAGACTCGGACAGGCGACCTACGAGCAGTACTTC. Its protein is CSARRLGQATYEQYF.

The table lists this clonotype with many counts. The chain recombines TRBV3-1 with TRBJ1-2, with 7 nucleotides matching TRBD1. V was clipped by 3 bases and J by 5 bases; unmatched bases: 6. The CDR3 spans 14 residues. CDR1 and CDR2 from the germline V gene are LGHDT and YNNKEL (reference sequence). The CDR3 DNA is TGTGCCAGCAGCCAGTTTGGACAGGTTTATGGCTACACCTTC. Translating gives CASSQFGQVYGYTF. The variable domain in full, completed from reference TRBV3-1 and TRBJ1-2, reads DTAVSQTPKYLVTQMGNDKSIKCEQNLGHDTMYWYKQDSKKFLKIMFSYNNKELIINETVPNRFSPKSPDKAHLNLHINSLELGDSAVYFCASSQFGQVYGYTFGSGTRLTVV.

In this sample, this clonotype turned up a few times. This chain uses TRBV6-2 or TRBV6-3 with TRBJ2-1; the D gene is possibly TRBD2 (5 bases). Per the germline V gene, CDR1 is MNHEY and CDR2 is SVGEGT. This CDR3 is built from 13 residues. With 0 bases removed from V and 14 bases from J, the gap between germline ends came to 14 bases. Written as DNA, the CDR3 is TGTGCCAGCAGTTACTCGCGGGCGTCGGCTGAGTTCTTC. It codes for CASSYSRASAEFF.

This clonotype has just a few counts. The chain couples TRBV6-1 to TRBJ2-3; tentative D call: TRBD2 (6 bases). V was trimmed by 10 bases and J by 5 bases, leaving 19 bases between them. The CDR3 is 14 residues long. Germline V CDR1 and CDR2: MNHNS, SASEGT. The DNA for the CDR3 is TGTGCCATCGCGGCTGGGGGGTCGAAAGATACGCAGTATTTT. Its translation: CAIAAGGSKDTQYF.

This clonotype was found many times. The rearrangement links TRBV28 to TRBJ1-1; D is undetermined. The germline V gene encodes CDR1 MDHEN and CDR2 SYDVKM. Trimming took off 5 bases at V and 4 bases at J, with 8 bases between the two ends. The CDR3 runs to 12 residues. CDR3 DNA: TGTGCCAGCAGTAACGTAATCACTGAAGCTTTCTTT. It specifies CASSNVITEAFF.

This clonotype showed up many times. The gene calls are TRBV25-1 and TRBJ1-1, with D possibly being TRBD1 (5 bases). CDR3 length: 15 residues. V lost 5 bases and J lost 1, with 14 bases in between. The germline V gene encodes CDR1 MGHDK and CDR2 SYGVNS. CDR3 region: CASSNSLGRNTEAFF. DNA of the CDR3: TGTGCCAGCAGTAACTCCCTGGGGCGGAACACTGAAGCTTTCTTT.

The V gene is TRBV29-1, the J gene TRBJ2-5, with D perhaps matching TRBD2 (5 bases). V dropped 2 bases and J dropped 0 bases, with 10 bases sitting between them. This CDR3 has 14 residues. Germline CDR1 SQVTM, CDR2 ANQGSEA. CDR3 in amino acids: CSVELAENQETQYF. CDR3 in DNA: TGCAGCGTTGAACTAGCAGAAAACCAAGAGACCCAGTACTTC.

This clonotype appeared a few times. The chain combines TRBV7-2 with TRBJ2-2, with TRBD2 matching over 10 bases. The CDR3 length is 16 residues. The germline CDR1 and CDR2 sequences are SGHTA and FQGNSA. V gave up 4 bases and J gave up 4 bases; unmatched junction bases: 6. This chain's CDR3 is CASSSRLAGVTGELFF. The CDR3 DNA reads TGTGCCAGCAGCTCCAGGCTAGCGGGAGTCACCGGGGAGCTGTTTTTT.

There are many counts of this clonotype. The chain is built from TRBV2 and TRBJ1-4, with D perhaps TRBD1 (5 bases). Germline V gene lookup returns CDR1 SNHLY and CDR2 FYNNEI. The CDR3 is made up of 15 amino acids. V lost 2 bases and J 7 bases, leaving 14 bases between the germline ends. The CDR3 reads CASSERRVLPEKLFF. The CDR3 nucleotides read TGTGCCAGCAGTGAACGCAGGGTTCTTCCTGAAAAACTGTTTTTT.

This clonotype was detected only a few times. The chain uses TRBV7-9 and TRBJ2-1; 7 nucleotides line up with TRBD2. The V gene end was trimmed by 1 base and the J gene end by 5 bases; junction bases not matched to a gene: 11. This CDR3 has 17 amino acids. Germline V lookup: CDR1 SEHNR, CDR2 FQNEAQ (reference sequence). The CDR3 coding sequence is TGTGCCAGCAGCTTAGAAAGGACTAGTTCGTTGCACAATGAGCAGTTCTTC. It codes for CASSLERTSSLHNEQFF.